This TCR beta chain was recovered during a study of post-analysis software for immune sequencing data. Across the whole study: Disease trajectories encompassed relapsing-remitting, secondary progressive and progressive-relapsing multiple sclerosis. Findings and limits, study-wide: Analysis by F measure revealed that same-batch samples clustered strongly together. Included in a set of four or five TRBV segments more frequent in patients than controls were TRBV5-6, TRBV5-1 and TRBV20-1.

Unique molecular identifiers had been added to the TCR beta cDNA libraries. Input populations of roughly 0.85 to 11 million T cells gave rise to approximately 500,000 cDNA molecules. TCRdb re-called the PCR reads with MiXCR, one entry per CDR3 protein. The sample comprises about 760,000 distinct CDR3 sequences, 25% to 30% of which are singletons, and under 0.7% rests with the top ten. On this clonotype: Its antigen is not known.

CDR1 is DFQATT and CDR2 is SNEGSKA in the germline V gene (reference sequence). There are 14 residues in the CDR3. J lost 7 bases, V lost 5 bases, and 10 bases had no gene match. The sample comprised blood. The J gene is TRBJ2-1, the V gene TRBV20-1; 8 nucleotides match TRBD1. The sequence derives from a girl aged 5 to 17 with multiple sclerosis. The CDR3 DNA sequence: TGCAGTGCTCTCTCCAGGGGGCGAAGGAATGAGCAGTTCTTC. This translates into CSALSRGRRNEQFF.